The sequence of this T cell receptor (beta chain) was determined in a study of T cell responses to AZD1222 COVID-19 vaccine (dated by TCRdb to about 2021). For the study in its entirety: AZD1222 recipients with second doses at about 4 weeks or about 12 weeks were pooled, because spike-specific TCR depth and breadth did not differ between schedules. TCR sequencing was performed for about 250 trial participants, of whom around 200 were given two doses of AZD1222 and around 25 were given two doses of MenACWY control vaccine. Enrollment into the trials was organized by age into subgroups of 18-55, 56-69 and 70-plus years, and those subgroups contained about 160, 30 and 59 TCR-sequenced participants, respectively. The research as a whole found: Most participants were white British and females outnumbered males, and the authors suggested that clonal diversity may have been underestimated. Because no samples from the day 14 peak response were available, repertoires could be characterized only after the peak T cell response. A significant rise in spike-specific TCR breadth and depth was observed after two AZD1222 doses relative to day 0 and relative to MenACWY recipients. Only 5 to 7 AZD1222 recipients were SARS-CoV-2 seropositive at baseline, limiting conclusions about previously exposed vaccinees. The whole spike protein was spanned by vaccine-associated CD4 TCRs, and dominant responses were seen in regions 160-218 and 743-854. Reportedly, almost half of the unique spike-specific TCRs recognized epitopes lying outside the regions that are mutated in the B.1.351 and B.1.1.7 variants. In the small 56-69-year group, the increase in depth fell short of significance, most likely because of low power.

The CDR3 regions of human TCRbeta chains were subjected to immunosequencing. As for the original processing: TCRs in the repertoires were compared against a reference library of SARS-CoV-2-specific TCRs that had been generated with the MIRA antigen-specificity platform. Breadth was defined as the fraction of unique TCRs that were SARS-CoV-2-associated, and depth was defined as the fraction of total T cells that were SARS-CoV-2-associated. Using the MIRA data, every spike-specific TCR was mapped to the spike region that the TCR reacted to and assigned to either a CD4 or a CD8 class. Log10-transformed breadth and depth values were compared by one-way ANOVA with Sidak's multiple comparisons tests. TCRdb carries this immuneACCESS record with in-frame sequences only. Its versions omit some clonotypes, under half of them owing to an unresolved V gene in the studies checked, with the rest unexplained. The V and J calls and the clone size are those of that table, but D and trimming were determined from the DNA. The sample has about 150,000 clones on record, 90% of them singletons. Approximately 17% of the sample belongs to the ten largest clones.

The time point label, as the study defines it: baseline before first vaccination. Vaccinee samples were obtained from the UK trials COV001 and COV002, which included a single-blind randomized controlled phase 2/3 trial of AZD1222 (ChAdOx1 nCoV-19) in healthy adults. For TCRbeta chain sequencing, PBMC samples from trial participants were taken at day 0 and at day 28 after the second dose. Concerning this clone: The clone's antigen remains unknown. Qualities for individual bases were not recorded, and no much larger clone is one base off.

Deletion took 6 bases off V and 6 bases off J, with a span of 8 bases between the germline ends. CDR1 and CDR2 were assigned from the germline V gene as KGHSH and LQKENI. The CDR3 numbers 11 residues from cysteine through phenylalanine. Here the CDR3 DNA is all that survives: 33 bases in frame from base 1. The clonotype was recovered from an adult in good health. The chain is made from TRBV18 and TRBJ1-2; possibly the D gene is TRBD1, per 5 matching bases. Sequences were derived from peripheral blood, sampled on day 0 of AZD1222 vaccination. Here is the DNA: TGTGCCAGCTCGTCCAGGGATGGCTACACCTTC. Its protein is CASSSRDGYTF.